Shown below are 5 T cell receptor beta chains from a single sample sequenced in a study of shared clonotypes between healthy human individuals. Here immunoSEQ multiplex PCR was the method, and the copy in TCRdb shows in-frame clones only, minus some. The data show roughly 2.2 million clones, roughly 92% seen once. The sequenced material came from naive CD4+ T cells from PBMCs. Subset noted: CD45RA+ positively selected. Source of these receptors: a man aged 18 to 29 in good health. Some clones in this sample may be carry-over from other donors' samples.

The chain employs TRBV27 and TRBJ2-6, with 9 nucleotides matching TRBD1. Per the germline V gene, CDR1 is MNHEY and CDR2 is SMNVEV (reference sequence). J gave up 2 bases and V 6 bases, and 11 bases lay outside the gene matches. CDR3 length equals 18 residues. The CDR3 coding sequence is TGTGCCAGCAGCCTCCCGGGACAGGGACCCACTGGGGCCAACGTCCTGACTTTC. Its protein product is CASSLPGQGPTGANVLTF.

The J gene is TRBJ2-7, the V gene TRBV28; D perhaps matches TRBD2 (5 bases). Germline V gene data show CDR1 as MDHEN and CDR2 as SYDVKM. This CDR3 has 14 residues. Trimming took off 3 bases at V and 5 bases at J, with 14 bases between the two ends. The CDR3 region is CASSFPEASDEQYF. The CDR3 region has the DNA TGTGCCAGCAGTTTTCCGGAGGCATCAGACGAGCAGTACTTC.

J is TRBJ2-7 and V is TRBV29-1; 7 bases map to TRBD2. V shed 6 bases and J 0 bases; nucleotides not matched to a gene: 5. The CDR3 runs 13 residues. Germline CDR1 SQVTM, CDR2 ANQGSEA. CDR3 sequence (DNA): TGCAGCGTGGGGGGGTCCCTCTCCTACGAGCAGTACTTC. It is translated as CSVGGSLSYEQYF.

The V call is TRBV4-1, the J call TRBJ1-4, with TRBD1 identical over 7 bases. The CDR3 totals 14 residues. Losses at the gene ends were 5 bases for V and 4 bases for J; bases not matched to a gene: 4. Germline V gene sequence: CDR1 MGHRA, CDR2 YSYEKL. The CDR3 loop reads CASSVRQGNEKLFF. In DNA form, the CDR3 reads TGCGCCAGCAGCGTTAGACAGGGTAATGAAAAACTGTTTTTT.

The table lists this clone with a count of one. CDR3 loop: CASSQSLAPQFF. CDR3 sequence (DNA): TGTGCCAGCAGTCAGTCTCTAGCTCCCCAGTTCTTC. The J gene is TRBJ2-1, the V gene TRBV2; the D gene is possibly TRBD2 (5 bases). Trimming removed 5 bases at V and 13 bases at J, with 15 bases between. Germline CDR1 and CDR2: SNHLY and FYNNEI. This CDR3 comprises 12 residues. Together with reference TRBV2 and TRBJ2-1, the CDR3 gives the full variable domain: EPEVTQTPSHQVTQMGQEVILRCVPISNHLYFYWYRQILGQKVEFLVSFYNNEISEKSEIFDDQFSVERPDGSNFTLKIRSTKLEDSAMYFCASSQSLAPQFFGPGTRLTVL.